The next 8 T cell receptor beta chains were all read from a single sample in a study of cytomegalovirus exposure and HLA in healthy donors. The PCR ran on 60 Vbeta and 13 Jbeta primers. Profiling relied on immunoSEQ multiplex PCR, and the TCRdb table lists in-frame clones only, not all of them. This table holds about 100,000 clones, 70% to 85% found once. Sequences were obtained from PBMCs. The origin of the receptors is a male donor in good health and CMV-seronegative.

V usage is TRBV19 and J usage is TRBJ1-2; no clear D gene. This CDR3 spans 13 amino acids. Germline CDR1 LNHDA, CDR2 SQIVND (reference sequence). The V end was cut by 5 bases, the J end by 4 bases, with 11 bases between. The CDR3 DNA is TGTGCCAGTAGTCGGGGTCAGCCCTATGGCTACACCTTC. It specifies CASSRGQPYGYTF.

The V call is TRBV4-1, the J call TRBJ1-1, with D tentatively TRBD1 (6 bases). Germline V CDR1 and CDR2: MGHRA, YSYEKL. The CDR3 sequence is 16 residues long. The V end was cut by 2 bases, the J end by 4 bases, with 17 bases between. CDR3 bases: TGCGCCAGCAGCCAATTCCAGGGGCAGGGGAGCACTGAAGCTTTCTTT. Translating gives CASSQFQGQGSTEAFF.

The DNA for the CDR3 is TGCGCCAGCAGCCTCGGACTAGCGGGACACAATGAGCAGTTCTTC. Translation gives CASSLGLAGHNEQFF. The V gene is TRBV4-1, the J gene TRBJ2-1, with TRBD2 matching 12 bases. V lost 4 bases, J lost 5 bases, and 3 bases stayed unmatched. The CDR3 is 15 amino acids. Germline CDR1 and CDR2: MGHRA and YSYEKL.

V gene TRBV7-9 combines with J gene TRBJ2-7; D perhaps matches TRBD2 (6 bases). The V gene's germline CDR1 is SEHNR and CDR2 FQNEAQ (reference sequence). V lost 5 bases and J lost 0, with 20 bases in between. The CDR3 totals 17 residues. CDR3 bases: TGTGCCAGCAGCCTCACTACCCGCGGGGCCCTCTCCTACGAGCAGTACTTC. Its translation is CASSLTTRGALSYEQYF.

As regards this clone: One junction end does not reproduce the germline sequence, and a read error may be involved. The chain uses TRBV29-1 and TRBJ2-2, with 10 bases aligning to TRBD1. The CDR3 length is 15 residues. The V gene's germline CDR1 is SQVTM and CDR2 ANQGSEA. The CDR3 DNA reads as TGCAGCGCGGGACAGGGGACTGGTAACACCGGGGTGCTGTTTTTT. This gives the protein CSAGQGTGNTGVLFF.

This sequence joins TRBV27 and TRBJ2-1; 9 nucleotides align to TRBD2. CDR1 and CDR2 from the germline V gene are MNHEY and SMNVEV (reference sequence). The CDR3 loop spans 15 amino acids. With V trimmed by 7 bases and J by 6 bases, 10 bases remained unmatched. In DNA form, the CDR3 reads TGTGCCAGCAACCTGGGTAGCGGGAGTTTCAATGAGCAGTTCTTC. It encodes CASNLGSGSFNEQFF.

The V call is TRBV27, the J call TRBJ2-5; D not certain. From germline, CDR1 is MNHEY and CDR2 SMNVEV (reference sequence). This CDR3 contains 11 residues. Trimming removed 3 bases at V and 5 bases at J, with 4 bases between. CDR3 loop: CASSFRETQYF. CDR3 sequence (DNA): TGTGCCAGCAGTTTCCGGGAGACCCAGTACTTC.

The genes are TRBV5-1 and TRBJ2-1, with D perhaps TRBD1 (5 bases). This CDR3 spans 16 amino acids. V gave up 2 bases and J gave up 4 bases, with 16 bases separating them. The germline CDR1 and CDR2 sequences are SGHRS and YFSETQ. CDR3 in amino acids: CASSFGDRDVYNEQFF. The CDR3 bases are TGCGCCAGCAGCTTCGGAGACAGAGATGTATACAATGAGCAGTTCTTC.